This entry concerns a single T cell receptor beta chain. This clonotype was observed a handful of times. Its target antigen remains unknown. The input lacks base qualities; no much larger clone sits a single base away. This entry comes from a study of T cells in Graves' hyperthyroidism and ophthalmopathy (dated by TCRdb to between 2018 and 2021). As for the study more broadly: Peripheral blood was sampled at the time of initial diagnosis, prior to any treatment. The study also compared thyroid tissue and blood T-cell repertoires from several Graves' hyperthyroidism patients. TCR Vbeta CDR3 sequencing of around 130 peripheral blood samples (over 40 ophthalmopathy, 75 or so hyperthyroidism and approximately 17 progressor patients) is reported in the paper. Prospective prediction of ophthalmopathy was tested in an independent validation cohort consisting of under 20 hyperthyroidism patients and some 16 patients who later progressed to ophthalmopathy. After blood sampling, hyperthyroidism patients were treated with methimazole at a starting dose of 30 mg daily, and ophthalmopathy patients were treated with high-dose intravenous methylprednisolone. To identify TCR V-J signatures that set the groups apart, the researchers used a discovery cohort of 100 patients, made up of fewer than 50 with Graves' ophthalmopathy and 55 to 65 with stable Graves' hyperthyroidism. The 100 or so discovery patients were randomly split 7:3 into training and test sets.

Amplification of TCR beta CDR3 regions was carried out from RNA transcripts. The first round of RT-PCR for the TCR CDR3 was performed with the HTBI primer set and the Qiagen OneStep RT-PCR kit. A second multiplex PCR round built the libraries, followed by size selection and purification. Sequencing of the libraries was done on an Illumina HiSeq2000 using paired-end 100 bp reads. As for the authors' bioinformatics: Raw data were processed with SOAPnuke, discarding reads with adapters, uncalled bases, mean Phred below 15, or no exact constant-primer or identifier match. High-quality paired reads were merged with COPE v1.2.5, and unique nucleotide sequences were defined as clonotypes. Clonotypes were aligned to IMGT TRBV, TRBD and TRBJ reference segments using MiTCR v1.1. The analysis was restricted to V-J combinations with a frequency above 0.0001, which together covered 99.2% of the repertoires. A TCS score was defined as the ratio between F50 (clonal expansion) and ExV (chaos), using BLOSUM62-based TCRdist between CDR3 peptides within each V-J. Welch's t-statistics and random forest reduced roughly 540 V-J features to about 13, which were used in a naive Bayes classifier (R e1071). TCRdb handled the public reads itself, with Q25 trimming in fastp and clone calling in MiXCR, and kept productive beta chains. Here each entry gathers all rows of one CDR3 protein and keeps the most common genes and DNA. TCRdb, not the original authors, processed these V and J calls. The sample has hundreds of thousands of distinct CDR3 sequences on record, about 14% of them singletons. The ten largest clones add up to roughly 13% of the sample.

V drops 4 bases and J drops 5 bases, leaving 10 bases in between. The CDR3, cysteine through phenylalanine, is 14 amino acids long. Just CDR3 DNA is preserved here, 42 bases in frame from base 1. CDR1 and CDR2, per the germline V gene, are KGHDR and SFDVKD. What the work shows at the level of the full study, not this receptor alone: During validation, the model predicted progression to ophthalmopathy a median of approximately six months ahead of onset, with more than 55% sensitivity and 72% to 80% specificity. Ophthalmopathy was separated from stable hyperthyroidism by a 13 V-J signature model, with approximately 85% sensitivity and about 81% specificity obtained in cross-validation and 80%/75% obtained in testing. No statistical method was used to fix the sample size in advance, and group allocation was not hidden from the investigators. Most expanded thyroid clonotypes (frequency above 0.001) were also detected in blood, a finding suggesting that blood repertoires may reflect thyroid immune responses.

Moderately to severely active disease, a Clinical Activity Score of at least 3, a NOSPECS grade of at least 4, and a duration under 3 months were present in ophthalmopathy patients. Patients with uncontrolled infections, other autoimmune diseases, pregnancy or lactation were excluded. Diagnoses were established on the basis of clinical symptoms, serum thyroxine and TRAb, thyroid ultrasound, and orbital computed tomography. PBMCs were isolated from roughly 10 ml of fresh peripheral blood by Ficoll-Paque density gradient centrifugation. Total RNA was extracted using Trizol reagent, and RNA quality was assessed on an Agilent 2100 Bioanalyzer.

The sequence was obtained from a man aged 18 to 30 with Graves' ophthalmopathy. The chain couples TRBV24-1 to TRBJ1-4; 5 matching bases give a weak D call of TRBD1. The source material was blood. The DNA sequence is given as TGTGCCACCAGTGAGGCAGGGTGGAATGAAAAACTGTTTTTT. It specifies CATSEAGWNEKLFF.